The entry below describes one T cell receptor (beta chain). Its specific antigen is unknown. The junction departs from the called germline gene at one end, perhaps through a read error. CDR1 and CDR2 (SSHAT, FNYEAQ) derive from the germline V gene (reference sequence). Taken from cysteine to phenylalanine, the CDR3 has 14 residues. This entry keeps only the CDR3 DNA: 42 bases, framed from base 1. The treatment or condition label, read with the paper, signifies: oral pan-JAK inhibitor, 5-10 mg twice daily. From alopecia areata patients, peripheral blood was collected along with lesional scalp punch biopsies. PBMCs were isolated by density centrifugation and stained for CD3, CD4 and CD8, after which CD4+ and CD8+ T cells were sorted on a FACSAria. The data stem from a study of CD8+ T cells in alopecia areata (dated by TCRdb to the late 2010s). General notes on the study: The treated patients took part in an open-label pilot trial in which moderate-to-severe alopecia areata was treated with oral tofacitinib at 5 to 10 mg twice daily. The RNA source kit depended on sample type: the PAXgene miRNA kit for fixed scalp, the miRNeasy kit for PBMCs, and the RNeasy kit for mouse skin. Scalp clonality was compared among normal scalp (n=4), patchy alopecia areata scalp (n=8), and alopecia totalis/universalis scalp (n=8). Tofacitinib-treated patients had biopsies at baseline and at 4 and 24 weeks of treatment, with a later scalp biopsy in several patients. Amplification of TCRbeta CDR3 regions was done by immunoSEQ multiplex PCR using 35 Vbeta forward primers and 13 Jbeta reverse primers. Tofacitinib was administered for 6 to 18 months, and 6 months of follow-up off drug were then conducted to assess delayed response and recurrence. On the human side, TCRbeta sequencing was run on scalp tissue and on sorted CD4+ and CD8+ peripheral blood T cells from healthy controls and from alopecia areata patients with either patchy or totalis/universalis disease. Disease severity in treated patients was measured with the SALT score, which quantifies the percentage of affected scalp surface area. The study used high-throughput TCRbeta sequencing to examine T cell clonal expansion in alopecia areata, in both the C3H/HeJ mouse model and human patients.

Broad study findings and their caveats: During tofacitinib treatment, many expanded lesional clones stuck around in both scalp and blood, and this persistence may partly explain why relapse happens after treatment is stopped. Resident alphabeta T cells in normal human skin are also sequenced, complicating scalp TCR repertoire analysis, unlike mouse skin dominated by gammadelta T cells. Because the treated cohort was small and included a single nonresponder, larger studies are needed to assess links between baseline CD8+ expansion and response. Lesional scalp, especially in alopecia totalis/universalis, showed higher clonality and more expanded CD8+ clones than normal scalp, suggesting antigenic drive. Compared with mice, TCR sequences shared between patients were less clear, possibly partly because of HLA diversity across the patient population. With tofacitinib, both scalp clonality and the number of expanded CD8+ clones among the top 100 scalp clones went down significantly.

The method was the immunoSEQ multiplex PCR assay. RNA was extracted from all samples and reverse transcribed into cDNA as template for TCR sequencing. SuperScript III was used for first-strand cDNA synthesis, primed with a 2:1 mix of oligo-dT and random hexamers. Amplification bias was assessed with a synthetic immune receptor repertoire, and residual bias was removed computationally. The authors' analysis ran thus. After raw reads were preprocessed to remove errors, the CDR3 was defined following IMGT conventions as running from the conserved cysteine to phenylalanine. Clonality was computed as 1 minus the Shannon entropy, with the entropy normalized by log2 of the number of productive unique TCRs. Scalp TCRbeta sequences were cross-referenced with sorted blood CD4 and CD8 repertoires so that the CD4 or CD8 identity of scalp clones could be inferred. TCRdb mirrors the immuneACCESS table, restricted to in-frame sequences. Some clones are absent from its copies; in checked studies, under half trace to an unresolved V gene, and the reason for the others is unknown. That table is the source of V, J and clone size, and D and trimming were worked out from the DNA. The sample profile shows hundreds of thousands of clones; 50% to 75% of them were found once. The ten biggest clones cover 0.9% to 0.95% of the sample.

This chain joins TRBV7-7 to TRBJ2-3; the best D guess is TRBD2, with 6 bases matching. Specimen: CD4+ T cells sorted from blood, collected at approximately week 52, from a patient treated with tofacitinib. This receptor was obtained from a human donor with alopecia areata. The CDR3 reads as follows: CASSLAGPTDTQYF. The nucleotides are TGTGCTAGCAGCTTGGCGGGGCCCACAGATACGCAGTATTTT.